The 6 T cell receptor beta chains reported below all come from one sample, sequenced in a study of beta chain features in type 1 diabetes. Isolated RNA was reverse transcribed in full, so expressed TCRB transcripts were sequenced. Method: immunoSEQ multiplex PCR; TCRdb's copy keeps in-frame clones and lacks some. This table has 300,000 to 400,000 clones, roughly 12% appearing once. The sample taken for sequencing was naive CD4+ T cells from blood. Receptor source: a man younger than 35 in good health.

The chain joins TRBV14 to TRBJ2-5, with D perhaps TRBD1 (5 bases). CDR3 size: 17 residues. Germline loops: CDR1 SGHDN, CDR2 FVKESK. Trimming removed 0 bases from V and 2 bases from J, with 16 bases in between. The CDR3 is CASSQDKAGHPQETQYF. In DNA, the CDR3 is TGTGCCAGCAGCCAAGATAAAGCAGGGCACCCTCAAGAGACCCAGTACTTC.

V gene TRBV28 combines with J gene TRBJ2-3; TRBD1 matches at 10 bases. The V gene end was trimmed by 5 bases and the J gene end by 3 bases; junction bases not matched to a gene: 5. Germline V gene sequence: CDR1 MDHEN, CDR2 SYDVKM. CDR3 length equals 15 residues. In nucleotides, the CDR3 is TGTGCCAGCAGTCTCCGGGACAGGGGTACAGATACGCAGTATTTT. It codes for CASSLRDRGTDTQYF.

The V and J genes are TRBV7-8 and TRBJ1-5; no clear D gene. Germline values: CDR1 SGHVS, CDR2 FQNEAQ. Trimming left V 2 bases short and J 2 bases short, with 10 bases between. The CDR3 covers 15 residues. DNA for the CDR3: TGTGCCAGCAGCTTAAACTCCGGGGGCAATCAGCCCCAGCATTTT. This codes for CASSLNSGGNQPQHF. Drawing the rest from reference TRBV7-8 and TRBJ1-5, the complete variable domain is GAGVSQSPRYKVAKRGQDVALRCDPISGHVSLFWYQQALGQGPEFLTYFQNEAQLDKSGLPSDRFFAERPEGSVSTLKIQRTQQEDSAVYLCASSLNSGGNQPQHFGDGTRLSIL.

The chain carries TRBV19 and TRBJ1-5; D is unresolved. Trimming took off 5 bases at V and 3 bases at J, with 5 bases between the two ends. The CDR3 is made up of 12 amino acids. The germline V gene encodes CDR1 LNHDA and CDR2 SQIVND (reference sequence). The CDR3 DNA sequence: TGTGCCAGTAGTCCCTACAATCAGCCCCAGCATTTT. The encoded protein is CASSPYNQPQHF.

This clone was seen a handful of times. The V gene is TRBV28, the J gene TRBJ1-5; a weak D match, TRBD1 (5 bases). Per the germline V gene, CDR1 is MDHEN and CDR2 is SYDVKM. The V end lost 7 bases, the J end lost 5 bases, and 15 bases lay between the germline ends. The CDR3 sequence is 14 residues long. CDR3 in DNA: TGTGCCAGCACCACCGGGGGGTTGTATCAGCCCCAGCATTTT. Its translation is CASTTGGLYQPQHF. The whole variable domain, remainder taken from reference TRBV28 and TRBJ1-5, is DVKVTQSSRYLVKRTGEKVFLECVQDMDHENMFWYRQDPGLGLRLIYFSYDVKMKEKGDIPEGYSVSREKKERFSLILESASTNQTSMYLCASTTGGLYQPQHFGDGTRLSIL.

The genes are TRBV5-4 and TRBJ2-6, with D possibly being TRBD2 (5 bases). Trimming took 4 bases from V and 0 from J, leaving 8 bases between them. CDR3 length equals 15 residues. CDR1 SGHNT and CDR2 YYREEE come from the germline V gene (reference sequence). CDR3 residues: CASSPRGSGANVLTF. The CDR3 nucleotides are TGTGCCAGCAGCCCACGGGGCTCTGGGGCCAACGTCCTGACTTTC.